The 14 T cell receptor beta chains reported below all come from one sample, sequenced in a study of blood T cell repertoires in COVID-19. Here immunoSEQ multiplex PCR was the method, and the copy in TCRdb shows in-frame clones only, minus some. The repertoire includes around 190,000 clones, less than 90% of them detected once, and about 3.2% sits in the top ten. The source material was PBMCs or T cells enriched from blood (not recorded which). The receptors come from a woman aged 30 to 39 who had been exposed to COVID-19.

This sequence joins TRBV7-9 and TRBJ1-1; D gene ambiguous. Germline lookup yields CDR1 SEHNR and CDR2 FQNEAQ (reference sequence). The CDR3 totals 15 residues. Trimming left V 5 bases short and J 0 bases short, with 13 bases between. In DNA form, the CDR3 reads TGTGCCAGCAGCGTTCAGGCAGATCTGAACACTGAAGCTTTCTTT. It yields the protein CASSVQADLNTEAFF.

J is TRBJ2-2 and V is TRBV30; 7 bases fit TRBD1. The CDR3 spans 15 residues. Germline CDR1 reads GTSNPN; CDR2 reads SVGIG (reference sequence). Trimming took 3 bases from V and 5 from J; bases not matched to a gene: 9. As DNA, the CDR3 is TGTGCCTGGAGGTTAAAGGGGGCTTGGACCGGGGAGCTGTTTTTT. This sequence encodes CAWRLKGAWTGELFF.

The chain combines TRBV6-2 or TRBV6-3 with TRBJ1-5, with 7 bases identical to TRBD1. Trimming removed 5 bases from V and 3 bases from J; junction bases left unmatched: 7. The CDR3 length is 15 residues. From germline, CDR1 is MNHEY and CDR2 SVGEGT. The CDR3 bases are TGTGCCAGCAGTCCCTGGGGACAGAACAATCAGCCCCAGCATTTT. As protein: CASSPWGQNNQPQHF.

The V and J genes are TRBV5-6 and TRBJ1-2; TRBD1 matches 8 bases. The CDR3 spans 14 residues. Germline CDR1 reads SGHDT; CDR2 reads YYEEEE. With V trimmed by 4 bases and J by 6 bases, 8 bases remained unmatched. The CDR3 DNA reads as TGTGCCAGCAGCGGAGGACAGGGACGGAATGGCTACACCTTC. This translates into CASSGGQGRNGYTF.

The chain combines TRBV6-5 with TRBJ2-2; no definite D call. The CDR3 is 12 amino acids. With 6 bases removed from V and 7 bases from J, the gap between germline ends came to 9 bases. CDR1 is MNHEY, CDR2 SVGAGI, per germline. The CDR3 protein is CASSGLGGELFF. Written as DNA, the CDR3 is TGTGCCAGCAGCGGTCTAGGCGGGGAGCTGTTTTTT.

A remark on this clone: The junction does not match germline at one end; this may be a read error. The chain employs TRBV7-2 and TRBJ2-5; 10 positions match TRBD2. The CDR3 spans 14 residues. CDR1 is SGHTA and CDR2 is FQGNSA in the germline V gene. The CDR3 nucleotides read TGTGCCAGCAGCTCAGCGGGGGGGCATGTGGGTAGTGACTTC. Its protein is CASSSAGGHVGSDF.

The J gene is TRBJ2-2, the V gene TRBV5-1; maybe TRBD2 (6 bases). V dropped 3 bases and J dropped 1 base, with 10 bases sitting between them. Germline V gives CDR1 SGHRS, CDR2 YFSETQ. The CDR3 is made up of 15 amino acids. The CDR3 nucleotides read TGCGCCAGCAGCTCCCTTAGCGGGAACACCGGGGAGCTGTTTTTT. Translation gives CASSSLSGNTGELFF. Filled out from reference TRBV5-1 and TRBJ2-2, the complete variable domain reads KAGVTQTPRYLIKTRGQQVTLSCSPISGHRSVSWYQQTPGQGLQFLFEYFSETQRNKGNFPGRFSGRQFSNSRSEMNVSTLELGDSALYLCASSSLSGNTGELFFGEGSRLTVL.

The chain carries TRBV4-1 and TRBJ2-3; 9 bases fit TRBD2. V shed 2 bases and J 0 bases; nucleotides not matched to a gene: 6. Per germline, CDR1 MGHRA and CDR2 YSYEKL. This CDR3 has 17 residues. This chain's CDR3 is CASSQPPRGGSTDTQYF. The CDR3 DNA follows: TGCGCCAGCAGCCAACCCCCGCGGGGGGGTAGCACAGATACGCAGTATTTT.

Many counts were recorded for this clone. J is TRBJ1-6 and V is TRBV5-1, with D possibly matching TRBD1 (5 bases). Deletions cut 4 bases from V and 14 bases from J, with 22 bases between. The germline gives CDR1 SGHRS, CDR2 YFSETQ. The CDR3 has 15 amino acids. The CDR3 region is CASSVEPGSANSLHF. The DNA of the CDR3 is TGCGCCAGCAGCGTGGAACCAGGGTCCGCGAATTCCCTCCACTTT.

This chain uses TRBV6-5 with TRBJ2-5; D gene ambiguous. Deletions cut 7 bases from V and 1 base from J, with 7 bases between. The germline CDR1 and CDR2 sequences are MNHEY and SVGAGI. CDR3 length: 12 amino acids. The CDR3 sequence: CASTRAQETQYF. Written as DNA, the CDR3 is TGTGCCAGCACGAGAGCCCAAGAGACCCAGTACTTC.

The chain couples TRBV15 to TRBJ1-5, with 8 bases matching TRBD1. The germline V gene has CDR1 LNHNV and CDR2 YYDKDF (reference sequence). J was trimmed by 3 bases and V by 2 bases; bases with no gene match: 6. This CDR3 contains 16 residues. The DNA of the CDR3 is TGTGCCACCAGCAGAACAGGGGGGAGAGACAATCAGCCCCAGCATTTT. This codes for CATSRTGGRDNQPQHF.

The chain couples TRBV25-1 to TRBJ2-7; D is undetermined. Germline V gene lookup returns CDR1 MGHDK and CDR2 SYGVNS. V was trimmed by 7 bases and J by 3 bases, leaving 7 bases between them. The CDR3 length is 11 residues. Written as DNA, the CDR3 is TGTGCCAGCATCCTCGGCTACGAGCAGTACTTC. It translates to CASILGYEQYF.

A remark on this clone: The same CDR3 is also encoded by other DNA sequences in this sample. V gene TRBV7-3 combines with J gene TRBJ1-1; 8 nucleotides align to TRBD1. From germline, CDR1 is SGHTA and CDR2 FQGTGA. J was trimmed by 4 bases and V by 5 bases; bases with no gene match: 6. The length of the CDR3 is 14 residues. The CDR3 DNA reads TGTGCCAGCAGCCCAGGGGGCGCCGGCACTGAAGCTTTCTTT. Amino acids: CASSPGGAGTEAFF.

The V gene is TRBV5-1, the J gene TRBJ1-2; a weak D match, TRBD1 (5 bases). The CDR3 is 13 residues long. The germline V gene encodes CDR1 SGHRS and CDR2 YFSETQ. V was pared by 2 bases and J by 8 bases, with 13 bases between. Here the CDR3 DNA reads TGCGCCAGCAGCTTAGTCGACAGAAAGGGCTACACCTTC. Translating gives CASSLVDRKGYTF.